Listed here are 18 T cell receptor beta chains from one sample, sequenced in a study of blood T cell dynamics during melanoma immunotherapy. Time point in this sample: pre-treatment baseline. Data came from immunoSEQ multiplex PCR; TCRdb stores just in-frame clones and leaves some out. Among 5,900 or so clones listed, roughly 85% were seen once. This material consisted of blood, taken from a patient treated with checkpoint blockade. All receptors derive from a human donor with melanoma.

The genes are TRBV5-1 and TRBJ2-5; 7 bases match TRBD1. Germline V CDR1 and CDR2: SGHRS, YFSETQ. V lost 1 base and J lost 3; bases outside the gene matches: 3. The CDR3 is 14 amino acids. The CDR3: CASSLNDREETQYF. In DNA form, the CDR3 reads TGCGCCAGCAGCTTGAATGACAGGGAAGAGACCCAGTACTTC.

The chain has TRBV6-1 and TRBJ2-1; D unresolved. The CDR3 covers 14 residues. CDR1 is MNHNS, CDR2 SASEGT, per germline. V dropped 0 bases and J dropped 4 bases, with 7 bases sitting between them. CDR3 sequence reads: CASSEAGPYNEQFF. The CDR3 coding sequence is TGTGCCAGCAGTGAAGCGGGCCCTTACAATGAGCAGTTCTTC.

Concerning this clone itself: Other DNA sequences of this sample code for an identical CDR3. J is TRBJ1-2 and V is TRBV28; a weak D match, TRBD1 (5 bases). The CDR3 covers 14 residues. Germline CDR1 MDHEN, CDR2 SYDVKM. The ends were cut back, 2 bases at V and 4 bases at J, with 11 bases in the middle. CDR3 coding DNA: TGTGCCAGCAGTTTAGGGGGGGACTCCTATGGCTACACCTTC. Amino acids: CASSLGGDSYGYTF.

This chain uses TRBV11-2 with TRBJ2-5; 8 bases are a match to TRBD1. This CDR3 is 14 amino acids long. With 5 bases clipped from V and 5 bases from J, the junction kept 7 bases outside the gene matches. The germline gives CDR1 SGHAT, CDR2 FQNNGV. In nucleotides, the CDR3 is TGTGCCAGCAGCGAAGGACAGGGCCGGGAGACCCAGTACTTC. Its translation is CASSEGQGRETQYF.

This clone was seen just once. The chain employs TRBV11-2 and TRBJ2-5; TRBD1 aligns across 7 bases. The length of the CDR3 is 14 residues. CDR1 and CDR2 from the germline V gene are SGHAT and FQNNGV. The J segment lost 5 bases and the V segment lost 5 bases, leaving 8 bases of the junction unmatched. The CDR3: CASSQTGYGETQYF. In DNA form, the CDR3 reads TGTGCCAGCAGCCAGACAGGGTACGGTGAGACCCAGTACTTC.

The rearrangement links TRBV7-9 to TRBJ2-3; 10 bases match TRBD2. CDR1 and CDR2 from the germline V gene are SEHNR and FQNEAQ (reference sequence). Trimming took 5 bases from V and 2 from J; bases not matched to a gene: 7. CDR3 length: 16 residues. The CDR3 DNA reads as TGTGCCAGCAGCCCTCGACTAGCGGGCAACACAGATACGCAGTATTTT. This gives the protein CASSPRLAGNTDTQYF.

The CDR3 here is CASSPWREEETQYF. The CDR3 nucleotides read TGTGCCAGCAGCCCGTGGCGCGAGGAGGAGACCCAGTACTTC. The chain has TRBV6-5 and TRBJ2-5; D ambiguous. CDR1 is MNHEY, CDR2 SVGAGI, per germline. The CDR3 contains 14 residues. The germline V and J ends were trimmed by 6 bases and 5 bases, with 16 bases remaining between them.

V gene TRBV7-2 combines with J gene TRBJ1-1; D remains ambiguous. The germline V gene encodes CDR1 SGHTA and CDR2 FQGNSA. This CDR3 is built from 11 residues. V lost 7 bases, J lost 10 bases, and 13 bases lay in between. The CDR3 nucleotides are TGTGCCAGCACCGAGGGAGGTGCAGCTTTCTTT. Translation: CASTEGGAAFF.

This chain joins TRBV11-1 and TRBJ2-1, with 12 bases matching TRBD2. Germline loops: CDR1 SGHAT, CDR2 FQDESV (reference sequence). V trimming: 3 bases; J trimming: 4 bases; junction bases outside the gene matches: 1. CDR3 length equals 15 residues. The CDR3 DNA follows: TGTGCCAGCAGCTTCCTAGCGGGGGGGTACAATGAGCAGTTCTTC. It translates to CASSFLAGGYNEQFF.

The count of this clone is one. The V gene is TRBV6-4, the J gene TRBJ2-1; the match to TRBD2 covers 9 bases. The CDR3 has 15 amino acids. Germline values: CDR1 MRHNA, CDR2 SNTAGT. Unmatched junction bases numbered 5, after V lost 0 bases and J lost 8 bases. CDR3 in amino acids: CASSDSMAGGHEQFF. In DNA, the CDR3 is TGTGCCAGCAGTGACTCGATGGCGGGGGGGCATGAGCAGTTCTTC.

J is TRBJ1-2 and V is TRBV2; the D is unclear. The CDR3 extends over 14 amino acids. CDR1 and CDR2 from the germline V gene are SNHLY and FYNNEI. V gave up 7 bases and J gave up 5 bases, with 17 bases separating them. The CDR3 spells CASTLEVMIYGYTF. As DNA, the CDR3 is TGTGCCAGCACCTTAGAGGTAATGATATATGGCTACACCTTC.

The CDR3 protein is CAWSTGSSNSPLHF. CDR3 bases: TGTGCCTGGAGTACAGGGAGTAGTAATTCACCCCTCCACTTT. V and J are TRBV30 and TRBJ1-6; possible D gene TRBD1, 6 bases. Per the germline V gene, CDR1 is GTSNPN and CDR2 is SVGIG (reference sequence). This CDR3 has 14 amino acids. V was clipped by 2 bases and J by 6 bases, with 11 bases between them.

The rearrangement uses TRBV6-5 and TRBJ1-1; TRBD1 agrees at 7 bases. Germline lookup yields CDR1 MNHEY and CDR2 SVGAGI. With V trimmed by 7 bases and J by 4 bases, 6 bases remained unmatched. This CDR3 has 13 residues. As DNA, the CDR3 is TGTGCCAGCACCACTACAGGGGTCACTGAAGCTTTCTTT. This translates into CASTTTGVTEAFF.

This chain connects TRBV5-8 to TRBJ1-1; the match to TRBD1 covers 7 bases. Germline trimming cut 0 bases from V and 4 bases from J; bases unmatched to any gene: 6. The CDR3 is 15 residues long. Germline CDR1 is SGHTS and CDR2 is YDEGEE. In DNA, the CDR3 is TGTGCCAGCAGCTTGGGGCAGGGGGGGAGCACTGAAGCTTTCTTT. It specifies CASSLGQGGSTEAFF.

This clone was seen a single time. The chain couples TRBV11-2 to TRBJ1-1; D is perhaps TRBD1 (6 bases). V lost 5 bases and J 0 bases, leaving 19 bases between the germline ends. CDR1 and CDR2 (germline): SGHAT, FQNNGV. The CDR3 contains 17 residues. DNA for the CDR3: TGTGCCAGCAGCCCATCAACAGGGCCACGTCTGAACACTGAAGCTTTCTTT. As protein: CASSPSTGPRLNTEAFF.

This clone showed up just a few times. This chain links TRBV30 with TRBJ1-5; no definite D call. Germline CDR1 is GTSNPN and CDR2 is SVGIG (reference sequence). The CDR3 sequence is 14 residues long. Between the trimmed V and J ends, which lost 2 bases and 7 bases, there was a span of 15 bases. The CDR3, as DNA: TGTGCCTGGAGTCAAGGGCTAAGCGACCAGCCCCAGCATTTT. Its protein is CAWSQGLSDQPQHF.

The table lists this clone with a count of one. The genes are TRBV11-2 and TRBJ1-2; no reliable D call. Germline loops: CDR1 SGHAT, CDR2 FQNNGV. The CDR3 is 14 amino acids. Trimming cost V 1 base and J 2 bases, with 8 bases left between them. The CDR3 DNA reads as TGTGCCAGCAGCTTAGGAAGCTTCAACTATGGCTACACCTTC. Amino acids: CASSLGSFNYGYTF. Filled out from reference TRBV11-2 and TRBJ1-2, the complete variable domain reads EAGVAQSPRYKIIEKRQSVAFWCNPISGHATLYWYQQILGQGPKLLIQFQNNGVVDDSQLPKDRFSAERLKGVDSTLKIQPAKLEDSAVYLCASSLGSFNYGYTFGSGTRLTVV.

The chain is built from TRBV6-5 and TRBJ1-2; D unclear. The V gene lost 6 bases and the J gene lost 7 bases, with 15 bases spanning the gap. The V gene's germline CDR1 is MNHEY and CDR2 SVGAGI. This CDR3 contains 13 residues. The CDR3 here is CASSPPGWSGYTF. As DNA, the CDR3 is TGTGCCAGCAGCCCCCCGGGTTGGTCTGGCTACACCTTC.